The 2 T cell receptor beta chains reported below all come from one sample, sequenced in a study of T cell responses to AZD1222 COVID-19 vaccine. Data came from immunoSEQ multiplex PCR; TCRdb stores just in-frame clones and leaves some out. The sample comprises around 150,000 clones, about 93% of which are singletons, and around 2.9% rests with the top ten. The sequences come from peripheral blood, collected 28 days after the second AZD1222 dose. Receptors were obtained from an adult who received the AZD1222 COVID-19 vaccine.

This sequence joins TRBV5-1 and TRBJ2-7, with TRBD1 identical over 8 bases. The germline V gene has CDR1 SGHRS and CDR2 YFSETQ. V shed 2 bases and J 4 bases; nucleotides not matched to a gene: 5. The CDR3 is made up of 14 amino acids. CDR3 DNA sequence: TGCGCCAGCAGCTTAGGGACAGGAGTTTACGAGCAGTACTTC. It translates to CASSLGTGVYEQYF.

The chain combines TRBV3-1 (or the pseudogene TRBV3-2) with TRBJ2-1; D not certain. The germline CDR1 and CDR2 sequences are LGHDT and YNNKEL (reference sequence). V dropped 1 base and J dropped 9 bases, with 10 bases sitting between them. The CDR3 length is 13 residues. The CDR3 region is CASSQVSVVEQFF. The CDR3 region has the DNA TGTGCCAGCAGCCAAGTGAGCGTCGTTGAGCAGTTCTTC.